This entry lists 18 T cell receptor beta chains sequenced from one sample in a study of cytomegalovirus exposure and HLA in healthy donors. This PCR relied on a set of 60 Vbeta primers and 13 Jbeta primers. Libraries were prepared by immunoSEQ multiplex PCR; TCRdb keeps only in-frame clonotypes and omits some of them. The repertoire holds 90,000 to 150,000 clones, with 74% as singletons. The sequenced sample was PBMCs. These receptors came from a human donor in good health.

This clone turned up a few times. The chain combines TRBV6-1 with TRBJ2-7, with D perhaps matching TRBD2 (6 bases). V lost 5 bases and J lost 12, with 23 bases in between. This CDR3 has 14 amino acids. CDR1 is MNHNS and CDR2 is SASEGT in the germline V gene. The CDR3 loop is CASSRASDTPVGYF. The CDR3 DNA reads TGTGCCAGCAGTAGGGCTAGCGACACCCCCGTGGGGTACTTC.

This chain joins TRBV5-1 and TRBJ2-5, with 11 bases fitting TRBD2. The trim removed 5 bases at V and 1 base at J, leaving 4 bases unmatched. The CDR3 is 15 residues long. Germline CDR1 and CDR2: SGHRS and YFSETQ. This CDR3 is CASSRGLAVQETQYF. The CDR3 DNA follows: TGCGCCAGCAGTAGGGGACTAGCGGTCCAAGAGACCCAGTACTTC.

This clone was detected only a few times. V usage is TRBV28 and J usage is TRBJ1-2; 7 bases match TRBD1. V lost 5 bases, J lost 8 bases, and 11 bases stayed unmatched. The CDR3 covers 14 residues. CDR1 is MDHEN, CDR2 SYDVKM, per germline. The chain's CDR3 is CASSRQGGAVGYTF. CDR3 nucleotides: TGTGCCAGCAGTCGGCAGGGGGGAGCCGTGGGCTACACCTTC.

CDR3 loop: CASSQLGTGGSYNEQFF. CDR3 nucleotides: TGTGCCAGCAGCCAACTCGGGACAGGGGGATCCTACAATGAGCAGTTCTTC. The chain combines TRBV5-6 with TRBJ2-1, with 11 bases identical to TRBD1. Germline CDR1 SGHDT, CDR2 YYEEEE. The CDR3 sequence is 17 residues long. V shed 4 bases and J 1 base; nucleotides not matched to a gene: 7.

J is TRBJ1-1 and V is TRBV28, with D maybe TRBD1 (5 bases). The CDR3 runs 15 residues. From germline, CDR1 is MDHEN and CDR2 SYDVKM. The V end lost 6 bases, the J end lost 5 bases, and 19 bases lay between the germline ends. CDR3 loop: CASRHRAGPRTEAFF. The CDR3 DNA reads as TGTGCCAGCAGGCACCGCGCAGGGCCAAGGACTGAAGCTTTCTTT.

As regards this clone: Sequence at one end of the junction differs from germline and may be a read error. The CDR3 spells CSSSTQSDRGREQYF. The CDR3 nucleotides read TGTTCCAGCAGCACCCAGTCGGACAGGGGGCGCGAGCAGTACTTC. This sequence joins TRBV7-9 and TRBJ2-7, with 11 nucleotides matching TRBD1. The V gene's germline CDR1 is SEHNR and CDR2 FQNEAQ (reference sequence). This CDR3 contains 15 residues.

The chain links TRBV11-2 to TRBJ1-4; D ambiguous. Germline V gene sequence: CDR1 SGHAT, CDR2 FQNNGV. V dropped 3 bases and J dropped 2 bases, with 7 bases sitting between them. The CDR3 is made up of 14 amino acids. This CDR3 is CASSLTNTNEKLFF. The CDR3 region has the DNA TGTGCCAGCAGCTTGACTAATACTAATGAAAAACTGTTTTTT.

The rearrangement joins TRBV7-9 to TRBJ1-4, with D possibly matching TRBD1 (6 bases). The ends were cut back, 4 bases at V and 0 bases at J, with 9 bases in the middle. The germline CDR1 and CDR2 sequences are SEHNR and FQNEAQ (reference sequence). CDR3 length equals 15 residues. CDR3 coding DNA: TGTGCCAGCAGCTCAGGGGTTGCAACTAATGAAAAACTGTTTTTT. Protein product: CASSSGVATNEKLFF.

The chain links TRBV19 to TRBJ2-2, with 7 bases identical to TRBD1. CDR3 size: 13 residues. V was pared by 10 bases and J by 7 bases, with 9 bases of the junction left unmatched. Germline CDR1 LNHDA, CDR2 SQIVND (reference sequence). The CDR3 here is CATSTGWVGELFF. The DNA of the CDR3 is TGTGCCACATCGACAGGGTGGGTCGGGGAGCTGTTTTTT.

This rearrangement joins TRBV29-1 to TRBJ2-3, with 8 bases lining up with TRBD2. This CDR3 is 17 amino acids long. Unmatched junction bases numbered 8, after V lost 0 bases and J lost 0 bases. Germline CDR1 SQVTM, CDR2 ANQGSEA. This CDR3 reads CSVEDPGGPASTDTQYF. The CDR3 nucleotides are TGCAGCGTTGAAGATCCGGGAGGGCCCGCCAGCACAGATACGCAGTATTTT.

This rearrangement joins TRBV19 to TRBJ1-5; D perhaps matches TRBD1 (6 bases). Trimming removed 6 bases from V and 0 bases from J, with 15 bases in between. Germline V gene lookup returns CDR1 LNHDA and CDR2 SQIVND (reference sequence). CDR3 length: 16 amino acids. DNA for the CDR3: TGTGCCAGTAGCTGGACAGTGTCCAGTAGCAATCAGCCCCAGCATTTT. Protein sequence: CASSWTVSSSNQPQHF.

The chain combines TRBV5-1 with TRBJ2-7; TRBD2 is a possible D gene (5 bases). Germline V gene lookup returns CDR1 SGHRS and CDR2 YFSETQ. CDR3 length: 15 residues. With 5 bases removed from V and 4 bases from J, the gap between germline ends came to 19 bases. CDR3 nucleotide sequence: TGCGCCAGCAGGTCTGTCCCGGACTTGCAGTACGAGCAGTACTTC. It codes for CASRSVPDLQYEQYF.

The chain combines TRBV30 with TRBJ1-2; 7 nucleotides agree with TRBD1. The V segment lost 7 bases and the J segment 5 bases; nucleotides outside the gene matches: 10. The CDR3 length is 13 residues. CDR1 is GTSNPN, CDR2 SVGIG, per germline (reference sequence). The CDR3: CASKTGRMYGYTF. The CDR3 DNA reads as TGTGCCTCCAAGACAGGGAGGATGTATGGCTACACCTTC.

The chain carries TRBV9 and TRBJ1-2, with 8 bases lining up with TRBD1. The CDR3 extends over 13 amino acids. The germline gives CDR1 SGDLS, CDR2 YYNGEE. The trim removed 5 bases at V and 7 bases at J, leaving 7 bases unmatched. This CDR3 reads CASSDRGEAGYTF. The CDR3 coding sequence is TGTGCCAGCAGTGACAGGGGCGAAGCTGGCTACACCTTC.

This chain uses TRBV5-1 with TRBJ2-1; 11 nucleotides match TRBD2. J lost 6 bases, V lost 4 bases, and 12 bases had no gene match. This CDR3 region has 17 residues. Germline-derived CDR1 and CDR2 are SGHRS and YFSETQ. The CDR3: CASSVTTGTSGLNEQFF. CDR3 coding DNA: TGCGCCAGCAGCGTAACCACCGGGACTAGCGGACTCAATGAGCAGTTCTTC. The full variable domain, completed using reference TRBV5-1 and TRBJ2-1, is KAGVTQTPRYLIKTRGQQVTLSCSPISGHRSVSWYQQTPGQGLQFLFEYFSETQRNKGNFPGRFSGRQFSNSRSEMNVSTLELGDSALYLCASSVTTGTSGLNEQFFGPGTRLTVL.

The chain is built from TRBV2 and TRBJ1-5; 9 positions agree with TRBD1. Germline V gene lookup returns CDR1 SNHLY and CDR2 FYNNEI. With V trimmed by 6 bases and J by 5 bases, 5 bases remained unmatched. The CDR3 length is 14 residues. The CDR3 loop reads CASRGTGIHQPQHF. In nucleotides, the CDR3 is TGTGCCAGCAGGGGGACAGGGATTCATCAGCCCCAGCATTTT.

V gene TRBV4-1 combines with J gene TRBJ2-5, with D possibly being TRBD1 (5 bases). The J call may be incorrect, as the DNA end agrees better with TRBJ2-7. The CDR3 runs to 14 residues. The germline V gene has CDR1 MGHRA and CDR2 YSYEKL. This CDR3 reads CASRPFGASYEQYF. The CDR3 DNA follows: TGCGCCAGCAGACCCTTTGGGGCCTCCTACGAGCAGTACTTC.

This clone occurred once. The chain is built from TRBV19 and TRBJ2-7; D is possibly TRBD2 (5 bases). Germline V gives CDR1 LNHDA, CDR2 SQIVND (reference sequence). The CDR3 runs to 15 residues. Deletions cut 5 bases from V and 4 bases from J, with 18 bases between. The CDR3 region is CASSLQRGGPYEQYF. CDR3 bases: TGTGCCAGTAGTTTACAGCGTGGAGGACCTTACGAGCAGTACTTC.